A selection of T cell receptor beta chains follows, all from one sample in a study of blood T cell repertoires in COVID-19. TCRdb keeps only in-frame clones here, not all; method: immunoSEQ multiplex PCR. Of some 150,000 clones listed, 80% to 90% are singletons. The material sequenced was peripheral blood. The receptors here all came from a middle-aged man with acute or convalescent COVID-19. The CDR3 runs from the conserved cysteine through the conserved F or W. The order of the fields is clone size, V gene, J gene, D gene, CDR3 protein. The D gene is left open where the match is weak. The size of a clone is reported for some rows only, either as once, few or many, or as a class for expanded clones.

clone_size: .; v_call: TRBV6-5; j_call: TRBJ2-1; d_call: TRBD2; cdr3_aa: CASTRLAGGNEQFF
clone_size: .; v_call: TRBV7-3; j_call: TRBJ2-7; d_call: .; cdr3_aa: CASSLSQGYEQYF
clone_size: .; v_call: TRBV27; j_call: TRBJ1-2; d_call: .; cdr3_aa: CASSLYGGNYGYTF
clone_size: .; v_call: TRBV24-1; j_call: TRBJ2-1; d_call: TRBD2; cdr3_aa: CATSDLQTSASSYNEQFF
clone_size: .; v_call: TRBV27; j_call: TRBJ1-2; d_call: .; cdr3_aa: CASRPRDPGGYGYTF
clone_size: .; v_call: TRBV5-1; j_call: TRBJ2-5; d_call: .; cdr3_aa: CASSSGYDETQYF
clone_size: few; v_call: TRBV19; j_call: TRBJ2-2; d_call: .; cdr3_aa: CASKRAGYTGELFF
clone_size: few; v_call: TRBV9; j_call: TRBJ1-1; d_call: .; cdr3_aa: CASSEQGAGEAFF
clone_size: .; v_call: TRBV30; j_call: TRBJ2-2; d_call: TRBD2; cdr3_aa: CAWSGAGSGGKRELFF
clone_size: .; v_call: TRBV6-6; j_call: TRBJ2-7; d_call: TRBD1; cdr3_aa: CASSPTGTGVYGGYEQYF
clone_size: .; v_call: TRBV25-1; j_call: TRBJ2-7; d_call: .; cdr3_aa: CASSEGTYLASSYEQYF
clone_size: once; v_call: TRBV9; j_call: TRBJ2-7; d_call: TRBD1; cdr3_aa: CASSAADRVGEQYF
clone_size: .; v_call: TRBV7-2; j_call: TRBJ2-1; d_call: .; cdr3_aa: CASSSSKTHLKSNEQFF